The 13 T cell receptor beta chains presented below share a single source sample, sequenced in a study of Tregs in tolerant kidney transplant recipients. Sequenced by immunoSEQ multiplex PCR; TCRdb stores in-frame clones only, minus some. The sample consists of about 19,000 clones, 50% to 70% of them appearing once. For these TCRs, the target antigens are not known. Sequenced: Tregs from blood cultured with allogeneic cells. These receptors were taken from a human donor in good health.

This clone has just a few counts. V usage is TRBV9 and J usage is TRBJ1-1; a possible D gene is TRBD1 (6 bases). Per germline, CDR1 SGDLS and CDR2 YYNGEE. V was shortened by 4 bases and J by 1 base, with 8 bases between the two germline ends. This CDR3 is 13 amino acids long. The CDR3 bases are TGTGCCAGCAGCCTACAGGGGAACACTGAAGCTTTCTTT. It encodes CASSLQGNTEAFF.

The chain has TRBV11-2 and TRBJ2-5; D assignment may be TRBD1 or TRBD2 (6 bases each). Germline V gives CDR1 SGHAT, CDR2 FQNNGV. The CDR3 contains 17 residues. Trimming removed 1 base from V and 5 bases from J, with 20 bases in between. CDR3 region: CASSLGPMGGFCETQYF. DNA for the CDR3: TGTGCCAGCAGCTTAGGTCCGATGGGGGGCTTTTGTGAGACCCAGTACTTC.

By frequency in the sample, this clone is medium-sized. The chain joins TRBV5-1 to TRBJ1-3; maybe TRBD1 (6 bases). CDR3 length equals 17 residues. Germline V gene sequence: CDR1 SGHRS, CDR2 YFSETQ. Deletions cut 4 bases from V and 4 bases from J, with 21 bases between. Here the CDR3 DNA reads TGCGCCAGCAGCCCAGGGGTCTACTTGGGAGCGGGAAACACCATATATTTT. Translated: CASSPGVYLGAGNTIYF.

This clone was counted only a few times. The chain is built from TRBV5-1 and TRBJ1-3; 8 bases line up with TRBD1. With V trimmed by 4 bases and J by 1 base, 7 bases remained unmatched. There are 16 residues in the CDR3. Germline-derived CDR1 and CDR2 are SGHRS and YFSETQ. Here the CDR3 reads CASSRDRGASGNTIYF. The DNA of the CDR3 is TGCGCCAGCAGCCGAGACAGGGGCGCATCTGGAAACACCATATATTTT. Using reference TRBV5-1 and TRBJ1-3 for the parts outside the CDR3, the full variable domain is KAGVTQTPRYLIKTRGQQVTLSCSPISGHRSVSWYQQTPGQGLQFLFEYFSETQRNKGNFPGRFSGRQFSNSRSEMNVSTLELGDSALYLCASSRDRGASGNTIYFGEGSWLTVV.

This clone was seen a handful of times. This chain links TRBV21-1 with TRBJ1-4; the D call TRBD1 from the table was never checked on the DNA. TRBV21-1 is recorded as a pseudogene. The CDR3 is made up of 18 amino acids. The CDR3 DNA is TGTGCCAGCAGCAAATTGGCGGACAGGCGGTATACTAATGAAAAACTGTTTTTT. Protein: CASSKLADRRYTNEKLFF.

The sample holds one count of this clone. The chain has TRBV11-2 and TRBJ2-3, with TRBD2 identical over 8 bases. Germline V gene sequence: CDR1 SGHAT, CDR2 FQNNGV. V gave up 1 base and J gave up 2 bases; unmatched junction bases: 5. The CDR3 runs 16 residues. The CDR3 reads CASSLGAGGATDTQYF. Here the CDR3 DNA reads TGTGCCAGCAGCTTAGGTGCGGGGGGAGCCACAGATACGCAGTATTTT.

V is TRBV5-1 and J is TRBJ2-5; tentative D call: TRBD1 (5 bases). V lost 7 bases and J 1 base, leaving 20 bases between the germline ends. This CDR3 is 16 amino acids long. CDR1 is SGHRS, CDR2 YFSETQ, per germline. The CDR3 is CASHPTPWGPQETQYF. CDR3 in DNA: TGCGCCAGCCACCCGACGCCCTGGGGCCCCCAAGAGACCCAGTACTTC.

In DNA form, the CDR3 reads TGTGCCTGGAGTGTAAATGGCGGGGCGACAGATACGCAGTATTTT. Its translation: CAWSVNGGATDTQYF. The chain is built from TRBV30 and TRBJ2-3; tentative D call: TRBD2 (6 bases). Germline V gene lookup returns CDR1 GTSNPN and CDR2 SVGIG (reference sequence). The CDR3 has 15 amino acids. Trimming took off 0 bases at V and 3 bases at J, with 13 bases between the two ends.

The CDR3 loop reads CASSLVSGGNSPLHF. CDR3 sequence (DNA): TGTGCCAGCAGCTTGGTGTCCGGGGGTAATTCACCCCTCCACTTT. J is TRBJ1-6 and V is TRBV5-6; D is perhaps TRBD1 (5 bases). CDR1 is SGHDT, CDR2 YYEEEE, per germline. V was cut by 0 bases and J by 6 bases, with 10 bases left in between. The CDR3 sequence is 15 residues long.

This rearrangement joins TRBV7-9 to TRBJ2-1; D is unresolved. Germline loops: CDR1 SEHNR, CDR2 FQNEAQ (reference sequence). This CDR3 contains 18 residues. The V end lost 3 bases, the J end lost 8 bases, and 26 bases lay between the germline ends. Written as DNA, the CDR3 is TGTGCCAGCAGCTTGTTCGGGCCTAAGACCGTTCTTTTCCATGAGCAGTTCTTC. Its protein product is CASSLFGPKTVLFHEQFF.

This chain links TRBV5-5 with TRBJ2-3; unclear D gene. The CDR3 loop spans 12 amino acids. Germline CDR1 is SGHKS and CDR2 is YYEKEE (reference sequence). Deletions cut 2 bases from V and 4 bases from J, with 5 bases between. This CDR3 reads CASSFGADTQYF. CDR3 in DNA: TGTGCCAGCAGCTTCGGTGCAGATACGCAGTATTTT.

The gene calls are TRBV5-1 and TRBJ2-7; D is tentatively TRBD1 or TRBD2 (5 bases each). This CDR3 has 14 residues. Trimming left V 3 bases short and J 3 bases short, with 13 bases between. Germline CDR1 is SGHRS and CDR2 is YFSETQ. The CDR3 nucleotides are TGCGCCAGCAGCTCTGGGGGTAGTAGCTACGAGCAGTACTTC. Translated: CASSSGGSSYEQYF. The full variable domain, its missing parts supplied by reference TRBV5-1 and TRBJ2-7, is KAGVTQTPRYLIKTRGQQVTLSCSPISGHRSVSWYQQTPGQGLQFLFEYFSETQRNKGNFPGRFSGRQFSNSRSEMNVSTLELGDSALYLCASSSGGSSYEQYFGPGTRLTVT.

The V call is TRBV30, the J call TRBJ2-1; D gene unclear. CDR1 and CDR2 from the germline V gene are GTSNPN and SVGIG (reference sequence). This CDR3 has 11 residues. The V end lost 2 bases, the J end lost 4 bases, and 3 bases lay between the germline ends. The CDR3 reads CAWSPYNEQFF. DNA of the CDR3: TGTGCCTGGAGTCCATACAATGAGCAGTTCTTC.